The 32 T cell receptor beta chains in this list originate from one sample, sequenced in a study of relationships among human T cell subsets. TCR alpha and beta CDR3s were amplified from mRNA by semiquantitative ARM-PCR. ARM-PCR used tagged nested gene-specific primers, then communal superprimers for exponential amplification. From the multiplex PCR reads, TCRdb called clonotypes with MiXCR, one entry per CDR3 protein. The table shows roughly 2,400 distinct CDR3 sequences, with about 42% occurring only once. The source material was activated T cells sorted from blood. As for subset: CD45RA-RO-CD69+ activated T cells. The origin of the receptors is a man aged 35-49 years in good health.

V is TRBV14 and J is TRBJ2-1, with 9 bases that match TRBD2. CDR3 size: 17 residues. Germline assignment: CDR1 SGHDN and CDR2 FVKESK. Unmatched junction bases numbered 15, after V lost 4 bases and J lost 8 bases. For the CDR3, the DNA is TGTGCCAGCAGCCCCTCCGGCCCGGGACTAGCAGTACATGAGCAGTTCTTC. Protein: CASSPSGPGLAVHEQFF.

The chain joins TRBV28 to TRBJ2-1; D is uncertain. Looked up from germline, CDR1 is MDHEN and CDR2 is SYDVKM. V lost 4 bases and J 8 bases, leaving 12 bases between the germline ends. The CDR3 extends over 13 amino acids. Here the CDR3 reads CASSSPTRHEQFF. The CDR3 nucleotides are TGTGCCAGCAGTTCTCCTACCCGCCATGAGCAGTTCTTC.

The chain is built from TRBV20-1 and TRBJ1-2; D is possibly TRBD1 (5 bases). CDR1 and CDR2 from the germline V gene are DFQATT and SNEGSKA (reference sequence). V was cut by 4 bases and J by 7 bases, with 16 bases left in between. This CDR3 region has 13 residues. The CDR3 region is CSANLGTARGYTF. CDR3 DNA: TGCAGTGCTAATCTCGGGACCGCACGTGGCTACACCTTC.

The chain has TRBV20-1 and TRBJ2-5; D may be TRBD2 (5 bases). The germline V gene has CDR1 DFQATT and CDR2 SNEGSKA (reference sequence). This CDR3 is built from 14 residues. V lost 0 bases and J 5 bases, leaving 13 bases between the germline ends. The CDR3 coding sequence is TGCAGTGCTAGAGATTGGAGGCATCGGGAGACCCAGTACTTC. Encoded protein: CSARDWRHRETQYF.

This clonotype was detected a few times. The CDR3 sequence: CASSTDRSLLYEQYF. The CDR3 region has the DNA TGTGCCAGCAGCACAGACAGGAGCCTACTCTACGAGCAGTACTTC. J is TRBJ2-7 and V is TRBV27; TRBD1 is a possible D gene (6 bases). The germline V gene encodes CDR1 MNHEY and CDR2 SMNVEV (reference sequence). Trimming removed 6 bases at V and 3 bases at J, with 18 bases between. This CDR3 comprises 15 residues.

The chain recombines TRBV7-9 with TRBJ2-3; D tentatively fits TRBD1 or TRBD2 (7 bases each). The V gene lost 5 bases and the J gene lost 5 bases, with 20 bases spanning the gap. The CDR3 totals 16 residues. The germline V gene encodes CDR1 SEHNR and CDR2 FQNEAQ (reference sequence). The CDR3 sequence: CASSPTGTAGEDTQYF. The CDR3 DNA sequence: TGTGCCAGCAGCCCGACAGGGACCGCGGGGGAAGATACGCAGTATTTT.

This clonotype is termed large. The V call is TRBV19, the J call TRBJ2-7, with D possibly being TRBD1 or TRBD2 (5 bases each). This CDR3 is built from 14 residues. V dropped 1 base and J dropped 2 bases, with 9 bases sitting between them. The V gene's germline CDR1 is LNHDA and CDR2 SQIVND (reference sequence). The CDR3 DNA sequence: TGTGCCAGTAGTATAGCTGGGACGGCCTACGAGCAGTACTTC. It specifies CASSIAGTAYEQYF.

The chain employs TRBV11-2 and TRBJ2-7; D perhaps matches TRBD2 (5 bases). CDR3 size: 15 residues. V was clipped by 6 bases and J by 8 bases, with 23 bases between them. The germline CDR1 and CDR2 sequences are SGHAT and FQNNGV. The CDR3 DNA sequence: TGTGCCAGCAGTCGCCTCCGGGATAGACTTACGAAGCAGTACTTC. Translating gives CASSRLRDRLTKQYF.

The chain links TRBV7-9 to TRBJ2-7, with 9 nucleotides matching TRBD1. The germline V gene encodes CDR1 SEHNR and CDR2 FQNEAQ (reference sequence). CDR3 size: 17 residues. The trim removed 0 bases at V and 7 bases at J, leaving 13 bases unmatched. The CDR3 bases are TGTGCCAGCAGCTTAGCGTTCGGAGGGACAGGGTTGAGAGAGCAGTACTTC. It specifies CASSLAFGGTGLREQYF.

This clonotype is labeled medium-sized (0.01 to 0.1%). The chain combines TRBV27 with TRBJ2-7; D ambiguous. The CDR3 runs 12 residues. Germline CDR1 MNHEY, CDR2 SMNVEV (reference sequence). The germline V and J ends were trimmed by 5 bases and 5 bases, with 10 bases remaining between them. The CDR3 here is CASSQDGHEQYF. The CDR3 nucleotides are TGTGCCAGCAGTCAGGACGGCCACGAGCAGTACTTC.

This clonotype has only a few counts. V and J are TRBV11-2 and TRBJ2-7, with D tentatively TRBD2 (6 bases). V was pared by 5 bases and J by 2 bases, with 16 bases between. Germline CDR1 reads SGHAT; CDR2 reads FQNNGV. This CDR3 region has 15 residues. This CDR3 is CASSRDSQRPYEQYF. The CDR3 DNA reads TGTGCCAGCAGCAGGGACTCGCAGCGACCCTACGAGCAGTACTTC.

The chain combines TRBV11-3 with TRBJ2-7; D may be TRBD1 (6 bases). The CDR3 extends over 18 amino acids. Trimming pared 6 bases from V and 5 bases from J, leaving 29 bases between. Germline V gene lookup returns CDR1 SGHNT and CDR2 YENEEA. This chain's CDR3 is CASRSRRVYGQPMDEQYF. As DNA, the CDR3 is TGTGCCAGCAGATCTCGACGGGTATACGGACAGCCCATGGACGAGCAGTACTTC.

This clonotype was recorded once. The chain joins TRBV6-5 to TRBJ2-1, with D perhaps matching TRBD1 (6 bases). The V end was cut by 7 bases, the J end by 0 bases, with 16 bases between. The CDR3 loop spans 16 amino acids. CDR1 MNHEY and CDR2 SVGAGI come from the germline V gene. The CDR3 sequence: CASTTRQARSYNEQFF. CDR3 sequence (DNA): TGTGCCAGCACTACACGACAGGCCCGCTCCTACAATGAGCAGTTCTTC.

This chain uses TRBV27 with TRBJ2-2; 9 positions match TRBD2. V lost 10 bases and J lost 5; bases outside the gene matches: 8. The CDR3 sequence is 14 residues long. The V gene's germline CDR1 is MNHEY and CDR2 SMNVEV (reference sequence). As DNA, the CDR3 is TGTGCCACCTTAGCGGGAGACGGAACCGGGGAGCTGTTTTTT. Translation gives CATLAGDGTGELFF.

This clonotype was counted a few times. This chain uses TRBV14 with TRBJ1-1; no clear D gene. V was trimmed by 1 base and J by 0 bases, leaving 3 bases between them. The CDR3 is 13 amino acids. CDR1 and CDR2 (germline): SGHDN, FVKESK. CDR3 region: CASSQALNTEAFF. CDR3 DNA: TGTGCCAGCAGCCAAGCACTGAACACTGAAGCTTTCTTT. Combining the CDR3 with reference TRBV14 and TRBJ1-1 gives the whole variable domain EAGVTQFPSHSVIEKGQTVTLRCDPISGHDNLYWYRRVMGKEIKFLLHFVKESKQDESGMPNNRFLAERTGGTYSTLKVQPAELEDSGVYFCASSQALNTEAFFGQGTRLTVV.

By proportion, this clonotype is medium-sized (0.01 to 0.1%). DNA of the CDR3: TGTGCCACACGACAGGAGGGCCCCTACGAGCAGTACTTC. Translating gives CATRQEGPYEQYF. The chain links TRBV10-3 to TRBJ2-7; D tentatively reads TRBD1 or TRBD2 (6 bases each). Per germline, CDR1 ENHRY and CDR2 SYGVKD. The CDR3 totals 13 residues. Trimming shortened V by 10 bases and J by 2 bases, and 15 bases separated the two germline ends.

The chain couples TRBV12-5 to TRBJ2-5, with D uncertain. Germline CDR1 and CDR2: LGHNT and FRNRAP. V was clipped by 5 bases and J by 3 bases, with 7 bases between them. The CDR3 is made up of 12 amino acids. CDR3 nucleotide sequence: TGTGCTAGTGGTCCAACCGAAGAGACCCAGTACTTC. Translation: CASGPTEETQYF. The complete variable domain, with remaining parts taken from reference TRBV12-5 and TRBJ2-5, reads DARVTQTPRHKVTEMGQEVTMRCQPILGHNTVFWYRQTMMQGLELLAYFRNRAPLDDSGMPKDRFSAEMPDATLATLKIQPSEPRDSAVYFCASGPTEETQYFGPGTRLLVL.

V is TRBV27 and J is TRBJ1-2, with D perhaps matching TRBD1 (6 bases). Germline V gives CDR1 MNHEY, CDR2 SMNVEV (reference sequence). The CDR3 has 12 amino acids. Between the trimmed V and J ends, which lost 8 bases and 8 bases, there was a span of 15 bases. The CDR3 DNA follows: TGTGCCAGCGGAACAGGGATTGGGGGCTACACCTTC. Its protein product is CASGTGIGGYTF.

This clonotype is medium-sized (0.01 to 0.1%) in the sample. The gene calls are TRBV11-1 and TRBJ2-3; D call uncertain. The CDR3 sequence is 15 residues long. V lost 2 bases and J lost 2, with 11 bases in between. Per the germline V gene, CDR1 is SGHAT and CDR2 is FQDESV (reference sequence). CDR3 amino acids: CASSLTEAYTDTQYF. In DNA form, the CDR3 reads TGTGCCAGCAGCTTAACGGAAGCCTACACAGATACGCAGTATTTT.

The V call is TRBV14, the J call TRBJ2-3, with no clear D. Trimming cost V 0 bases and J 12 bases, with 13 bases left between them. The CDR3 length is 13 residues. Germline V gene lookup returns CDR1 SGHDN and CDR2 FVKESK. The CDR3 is CASSQDLMTYQYF. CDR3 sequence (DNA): TGTGCCAGCAGCCAAGACTTAATGACTTACCAGTATTTT.

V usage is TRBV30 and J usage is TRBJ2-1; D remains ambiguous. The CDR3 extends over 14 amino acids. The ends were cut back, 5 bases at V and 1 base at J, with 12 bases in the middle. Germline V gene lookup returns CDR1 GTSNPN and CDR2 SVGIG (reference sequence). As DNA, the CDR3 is TGTGCCTGGTCCGATTCCACTTCCTACAATGAGCAGTTCTTC. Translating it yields CAWSDSTSYNEQFF. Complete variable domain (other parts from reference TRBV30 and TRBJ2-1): SQTIHQWPATLVQPVGSPLSLECTVEGTSNPNLYWYRQAAGRGLQLLFYSVGIGQISSEVPQNLSASRPQDRQFILSSKKLLLSDSGFYLCAWSDSTSYNEQFFGPGTRLTVL.

Written as DNA, the CDR3 is TGTGCCACCAGTGATACTAGCGGGGTGAATGAGCAGTTCTTC. This sequence encodes CATSDTSGVNEQFF. This rearrangement joins TRBV24-1 to TRBJ2-1; the match to TRBD2 covers 10 bases. This CDR3 region has 14 residues. With V trimmed by 3 bases and J by 7 bases, 2 bases remained unmatched. The germline CDR1 and CDR2 sequences are KGHDR and SFDVKD.

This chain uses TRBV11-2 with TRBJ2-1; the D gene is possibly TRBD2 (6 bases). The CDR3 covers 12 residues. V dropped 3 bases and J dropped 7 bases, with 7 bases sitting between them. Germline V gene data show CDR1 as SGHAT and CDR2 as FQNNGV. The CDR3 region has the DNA TGTGCCAGCAGCTTTGGAGGGAATGAGCAGTTCTTC. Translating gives CASSFGGNEQFF. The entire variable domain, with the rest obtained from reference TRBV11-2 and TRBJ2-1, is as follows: EAGVAQSPRYKIIEKRQSVAFWCNPISGHATLYWYQQILGQGPKLLIQFQNNGVVDDSQLPKDRFSAERLKGVDSTLKIQPAKLEDSAVYLCASSFGGNEQFFGPGTRLTVL.

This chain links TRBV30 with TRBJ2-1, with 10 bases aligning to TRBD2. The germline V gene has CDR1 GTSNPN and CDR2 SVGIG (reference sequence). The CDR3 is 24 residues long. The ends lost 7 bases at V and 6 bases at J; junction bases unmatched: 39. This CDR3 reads CASGGALVEGDGPSGSYRLNEQFF. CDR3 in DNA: TGTGCCTCGGGCGGAGCGTTGGTTGAGGGGGACGGGCCTAGCGGGAGTTATAGGCTCAATGAGCAGTTCTTC. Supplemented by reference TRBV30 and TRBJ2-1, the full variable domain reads SQTIHQWPATLVQPVGSPLSLECTVEGTSNPNLYWYRQAAGRGLQLLFYSVGIGQISSEVPQNLSASRPQDRQFILSSKKLLLSDSGFYLCASGGALVEGDGPSGSYRLNEQFFGPGTRLTVL.

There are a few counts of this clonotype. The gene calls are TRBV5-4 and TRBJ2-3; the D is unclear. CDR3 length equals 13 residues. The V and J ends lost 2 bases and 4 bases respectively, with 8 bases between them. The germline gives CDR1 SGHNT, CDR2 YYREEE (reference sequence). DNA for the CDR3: TGTGCCAGCAGCTTCCCCGGGCCAGATACGCAGTATTTT. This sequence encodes CASSFPGPDTQYF.

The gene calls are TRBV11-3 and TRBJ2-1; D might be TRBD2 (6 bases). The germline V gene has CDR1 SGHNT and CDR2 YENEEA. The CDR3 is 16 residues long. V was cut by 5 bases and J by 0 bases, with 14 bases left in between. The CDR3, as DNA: TGTGCCAGCAGCCTGGGAGGCCCCCCCTCCTACAATGAGCAGTTCTTC. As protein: CASSLGGPPSYNEQFF.

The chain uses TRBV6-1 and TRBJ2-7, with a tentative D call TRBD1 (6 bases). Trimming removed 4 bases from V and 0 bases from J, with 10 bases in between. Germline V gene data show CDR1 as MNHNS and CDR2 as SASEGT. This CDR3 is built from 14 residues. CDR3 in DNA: TGTGCCAGCAGTGGCCGGGACAACTCCTACGAGCAGTACTTC. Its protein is CASSGRDNSYEQYF.

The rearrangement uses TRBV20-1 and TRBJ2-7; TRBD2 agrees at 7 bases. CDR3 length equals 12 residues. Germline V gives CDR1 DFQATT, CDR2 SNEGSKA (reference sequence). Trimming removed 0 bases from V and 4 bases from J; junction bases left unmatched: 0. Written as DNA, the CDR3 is TGCAGTGCTAGAGAGCGGGAGTACGAGCAGTACTTC. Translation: CSAREREYEQYF.

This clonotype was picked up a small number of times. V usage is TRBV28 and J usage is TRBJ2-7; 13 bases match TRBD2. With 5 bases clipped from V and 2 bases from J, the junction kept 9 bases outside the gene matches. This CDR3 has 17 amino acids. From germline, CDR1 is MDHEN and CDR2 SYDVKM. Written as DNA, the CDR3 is TGTGCCAGCAGTCCCTCCACTAGCGGGAGGGGACCCTACGAGCAGTACTTC. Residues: CASSPSTSGRGPYEQYF.

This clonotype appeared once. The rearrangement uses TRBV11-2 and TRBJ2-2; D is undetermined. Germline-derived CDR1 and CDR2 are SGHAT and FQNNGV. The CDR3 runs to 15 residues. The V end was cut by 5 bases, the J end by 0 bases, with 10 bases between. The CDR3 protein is CASSRLTANTGELFF. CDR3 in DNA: TGTGCCAGCAGCCGATTGACTGCGAACACCGGGGAGCTGTTTTTT.

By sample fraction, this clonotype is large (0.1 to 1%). CDR3 nucleotide sequence: TGTGCCGCCGGGGGTTCCTCAACCCAGACCCAGTACTTC. Translation: CAAGGSSTQTQYF. The V call is TRBV11-2, the J call TRBJ2-5; D might be TRBD2 (6 bases). CDR3 length: 13 residues. Germline V gives CDR1 SGHAT, CDR2 FQNNGV. V gave up 11 bases and J gave up 6 bases, with 19 bases separating them. Complete variable domain (other parts from reference TRBV11-2 and TRBJ2-5): EAGVAQSPRYKIIEKRQSVAFWCNPISGHATLYWYQQILGQGPKLLIQFQNNGVVDDSQLPKDRFSAERLKGVDSTLKIQPAKLEDSAVYLCAAGGSSTQTQYFGPGTRLLVL.

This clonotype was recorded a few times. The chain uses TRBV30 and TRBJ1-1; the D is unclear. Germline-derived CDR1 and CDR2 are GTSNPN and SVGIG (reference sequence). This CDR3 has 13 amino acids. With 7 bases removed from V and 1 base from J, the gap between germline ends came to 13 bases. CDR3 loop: CAFTDGRNTEAFF. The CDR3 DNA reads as TGTGCCTTTACTGACGGAAGGAACACTGAAGCTTTCTTT.